This T cell receptor beta chain was captured in a study of blood T cell repertoires in COVID-19. For the study at large: Collection of acute and convalescent COVID-19 samples took place in the United States, Italy and Spain. The cDNA or gDNA used as material had been derived from T cells, B-cell-depleted T cells, or PBMCs.

Measured with immunoSEQ multiplex PCR; TCRdb has only the in-frame clones, and not every one. In the table there are 300,000 or so clones, 86% of which are singletons. This receptor was obtained from a woman in her 50s with acute or convalescent COVID-19. Sequenced: peripheral blood.

CDR3 in DNA: TGCGCCAGCAGCATCACCGGGACAGCCTCGTCCGGGGCCAACGTCCTGACTTTC. Translated, it gives CASSITGTASSGANVLTF. This chain links TRBV5-1 with TRBJ2-6; 7 nucleotides align to TRBD1. After removal of 4 bases from V and 4 bases from J, the junction contained 14 bases not matched to a gene. CDR3 length equals 18 residues. CDR1 and CDR2 (germline): SGHRS, YFSETQ.